Listed below are T cell receptor beta chains from one sample, sequenced in a study of identical twins. One entry per CDR3 protein, called by TCRdb with MiXCR from the 5' RACE reads. The profile shows about 460,000 distinct CDR3 sequences, over 12% of them singletons. The same sample was also studied in work on yellow fever vaccine responses in identical twins.

The sequencing sample was made of CD4+ T cells sorted from blood. These TCRs come from a woman between 18 and 30 years old in good health. Each CDR3 is given with its conserved first and last residue. A D gene is named only where the DNA matches it firmly. Clone size is shown for a subset of rows, as once, few, many or a class of expanded clone.

clone_size	d_call	v_call	cdr3_length	j_call	cdr3_nt	cdr3_aa
few	TRBD2	TRBV7-9	14	TRBJ2-3	TGTGCCAGCGGACTAGCGGGAACCACAGATACGCAGTATTTT	CASGLAGTTDTQYF
NA	NA	TRBV12-3/TRBV12-4	15	TRBJ2-2	TGTGCCAGCAGTTTATACTCGACCAACACCGGGGAGCTGTTTTTT	CASSLYSTNTGELFF
many	TRBD2	TRBV29-1	18	TRBJ2-5	TGCAGCGTTGTTGTCGTGGGACTAGCGGGCCGTATCGGTGAGACCCAGTACTTC	CSVVVVGLAGRIGETQYF
NA	NA	TRBV10-3	16	TRBJ2-5	TGTGCCATCAGTGAGGCGGACGGGGGGCGAGAAGAGACCCAGTACTTC	CAISEADGGREETQYF
NA	NA	TRBV11-2	12	TRBJ1-2	TGTGCCAGCAGCTTAGATAAAGCTGGCTACACCTTC	CASSLDKAGYTF
NA	TRBD1	TRBV12-3/TRBV12-4	13	TRBJ1-1	TGTGCCAGCAGTTCTAAAAGGGGGCACAGCGCTTTCTTT	CASSSKRGHSAFF
few	NA	TRBV12-3/TRBV12-4	19	TRBJ2-3	TGTGCCAGCAGTTTAAGGGAGCGAGGGGTGACTAGGGAGGCAGATACGCAGTATTTT	CASSLRERGVTREADTQYF
many	TRBD2	TRBV12-3/TRBV12-4	16	TRBJ2-7	TGTGCCAGCAGATCTCCCTTAGCGGGGGCAAGTCCCGAGCAGTACTTC	CASRSPLAGASPEQYF
many	TRBD2	TRBV27	15	TRBJ2-1	TGTGCCAGCAGTTTAACTAGCGGGAGGTCGAATGAGCAGTTCTTC	CASSLTSGRSNEQFF
few	NA	TRBV20-1	19	TRBJ2-5	TGCAGTGCTAGAGATCCTCGGGGCTGGGGGCCCATTCACCAAGAGACCCAGTACTTC	CSARDPRGWGPIHQETQYF
NA	NA	TRBV23-1	17	TRBJ2-1	TGCGCCAGCAGTCACCCTGGGACTTTTAGAGTCGACAATGAGCAGTTCTTC	CASSHPGTFRVDNEQFF
many	NA	TRBV7-8	13	TRBJ2-3	TGTGCCAGCAGCCGACAGATCCCAGATACGCAGTATTTT	CASSRQIPDTQYF
NA	TRBD2	TRBV13	17	TRBJ2-3	TGTGCCAGCAGCTCGGGACTAGCGGGAGTAGAAGGGGATACGCAGTATTTT	CASSSGLAGVEGDTQYF
NA	NA	TRBV7-2	13	TRBJ2-6	TGTGCCGTAACAGGGACGGGGGCCAACGTCCTGACTTTC	CAVTGTGANVLTF
NA	NA	TRBV7-2	14	TRBJ2-1	TGTGCCAGCAGCTTAGAGGGATGGGGAAATGAGCAGTTCTTC	CASSLEGWGNEQFF
few	NA	TRBV18	15	TRBJ2-5	TGTGCCAGCTCACCACCGGGTGGAAATCAAGAGACCCAGTACTTC	CASSPPGGNQETQYF
few	TRBD2	TRBV7-2	16	TRBJ2-5	TGTGCCAGCAGCGGAACTAGCGGGGGACCCCAAGAGACCCAGTACTTC	CASSGTSGGPQETQYF
NA	NA	TRBV12-3/TRBV12-4	13	TRBJ1-1	TGTGCCAGCAGCCCCAGCGGGGCAACAGAGTTTTTCTTT	CASSPSGATEFFF
NA	NA	TRBV6-2/TRBV6-3	11	TRBJ2-2	TGTGCCAGCAGTTATATAGGGGAGCTGTTTTTT	CASSYIGELFF
NA	TRBD2	TRBV3-1	15	TRBJ2-1	TGTGCCAGCAGCCAAGCACTAGCGGGAGTAGGCGAGCAGTTCTTC	CASSQALAGVGEQFF
NA	NA	TRBV6-5	14	TRBJ2-7	TGTGCCAGCAGTTACTCGACCAGTTCCCACGAGCAGTACTTC	CASSYSTSSHEQYF
NA	TRBD1	TRBV12-3/TRBV12-4	16	TRBJ2-1	TGTGCCAGCAGTCCGGGGTCCGGACAGGGTGCGGGTGAGCAGTTCTTC	CASSPGSGQGAGEQFF
few	NA	TRBV5-4	13	TRBJ2-1	TGTGCCAGCAGAGAGCCGGGACTCCATGAGCAGTTCTTC	CASREPGLHEQFF
few	TRBD2	TRBV29-1	11	TRBJ2-5	TGCAGCGTAAGACTAGCAGAGACCCAGTACTTC	CSVRLAETQYF
NA	TRBD1	TRBV7-9	15	TRBJ2-5	TGTGCCAGCAGCTTCACCGGGACAGGAAAAGAGACCCAGTACTTC	CASSFTGTGKETQYF
few	TRBD1	TRBV7-2	12	TRBJ1-2	TGTGCCAGCAGCGAAAGAGGACAGGGCTGCACCTTC	CASSERGQGCTF
NA	TRBD1	TRBV29-1	14	TRBJ2-3	TGCAGCTCCTATGGACAGGGAAACACAGATACGCAGTATTTT	CSSYGQGNTDTQYF
NA	NA	TRBV2	13	TRBJ1-5	TGTGCCAGCAGGAGAATTCCGGGACGATATGTCCATTTT	CASRRIPGRYVHF
few	NA	TRBV18	13	TRBJ2-5	TGTGCCAGCTCTACTATAATAGAGGAGACCCAGTACTTC	CASSTIIEETQYF
few	NA	TRBV5-6	15	TRBJ2-3	TGTGCCAGCAGCTCGGATGTCCGCCGGGCTGATACGCAGTATTTT	CASSSDVRRADTQYF
NA	NA	TRBV7-2	12	TRBJ2-7	TGTGCCAGCAGGGAGGGTATCTACGAGCAGTACTTC	CASREGIYEQYF
few	NA	TRBV11-2	14	TRBJ2-5	TGTGCCAGCAGCCCAGGGACTGTAAAAGAGACCCAGTACTTC	CASSPGTVKETQYF
few	NA	TRBV5-1	14	TRBJ2-7	TGCGCCAGCAGCTCGTCAGGGGACCTCTACGAGCAGTACTTC	CASSSSGDLYEQYF
NA	NA	TRBV30	14	TRBJ2-6	TGTGCCTGGTCACCGGGGACTGGGGCCAACGTCCTGACTTTC	CAWSPGTGANVLTF
NA	TRBD2	TRBV20-1	16	TRBJ2-1	TGCAGTGCGGCCGCCTTAGCGGGGGGGATCTACAATGAGCAGTTCTTC	CSAAALAGGIYNEQFF
NA	NA	TRBV4-1	15	TRBJ2-3	TGCGCCAGCAGCCAAGAAACGAGGGGGACAGATACGCAGTATTTT	CASSQETRGTDTQYF
many	TRBD1	TRBV29-1	13	TRBJ1-5	TGCAGCGCAAGGACAGGGCACAATCAGCCCCAGCATTTT	CSARTGHNQPQHF
few	TRBD1	TRBV6-1	15	TRBJ2-7	TGTGCCAGCAGCCACCCCGGGACAGGGGGGGGCGAGCAGTACTTC	CASSHPGTGGGEQYF
few	TRBD2	TRBV10-3	15	TRBJ2-1	TGTGCCATCAGTGGTAGCGGGGGGGCGTACAATGAGCAGTTCTTC	CAISGSGGAYNEQFF
many	NA	TRBV5-6	13	TRBJ2-5	TGTGCCAGCAGCGAACTGAATACTGAGACCCAGTACTTC	CASSELNTETQYF
NA	NA	TRBV15	12	TRBJ2-3	TGTGCCACCAGCAGAGATAGTATTGCGCAGTATTTT	CATSRDSIAQYF
many	TRBD2	TRBV29-1	15	TRBJ2-2	TGCAGCGTTGCGGTACTAGCGGATAACACCGGGGAGCTGTTTTTT	CSVAVLADNTGELFF
NA	NA	TRBV4-3	17	TRBJ2-2	TGCGCCAGCAGCCAAGATCCGCGGGCTGCGAACACCGGGGAGCTGTTTTTT	CASSQDPRAANTGELFF
NA	TRBD2	TRBV7-7	13	TRBJ2-5	TGTGCTAGCAGCAGGGACTACTACGAGACCCAGTACTTC	CASSRDYYETQYF
once	TRBD2	TRBV6-4	14	TRBJ2-1	TGTGCCAGCAGTGGACTAGCGGGAGTCTCTGAGCAGTTCTTC	CASSGLAGVSEQFF
NA	NA	TRBV12-3/TRBV12-4	14	TRBJ1-1	TGTGCCAGCAGCCTGATGAAGGCGGGGACTGAAGCTTTCTTT	CASSLMKAGTEAFF
few	NA	TRBV20-1	12	TRBJ1-4	TGCAGTGCTAGTATCCCGACAGAAAAACTGTTTTTT	CSASIPTEKLFF
NA	TRBD2	TRBV24-1	16	TRBJ2-5	TGTGCCACCAGTGACCAAGCGGGAAGCTACCAAGAGACCCAGTACTTC	CATSDQAGSYQETQYF
few	NA	TRBV20-1	14	TRBJ2-3	TGCAGTGCTAGAGATCGGGGCCGCACAGATACGCAGTATTTT	CSARDRGRTDTQYF
NA	NA	TRBV3-1	14	TRBJ2-5	TGTGCCAGCAGCCAAGAAATTTCAGGGGAGACCCAGTACTTC	CASSQEISGETQYF
NA	NA	TRBV20-1	13	TRBJ1-1	TGCAGTGCAATTCGGGACGCCCTCACTGAAGCTTTCTTT	CSAIRDALTEAFF
NA	TRBD1	TRBV20-1	16	TRBJ2-7	TGCAGTGCTAGAATTTCCGGGACAGGGGTCTCCTACGAGCAGTACTTC	CSARISGTGVSYEQYF
many	NA	TRBV27	15	TRBJ2-5	TGTGCCAGCAGTCCTCAAAGGGTCCACCAAGAGACCCAGTACTTC	CASSPQRVHQETQYF
NA	TRBD2	TRBV20-1	12	TRBJ2-7	TGCAGTGCCCTAGCGGATGACTACGAGCAGTACTTC	CSALADDYEQYF
few	TRBD1	TRBV5-6	14	TRBJ2-3	TGTGCCAGCAGAAAACAGGGGGGCACAGATACGCAGTATTTT	CASRKQGGTDTQYF
few	NA	TRBV11-2	14	TRBJ2-7	TGTGCCAGCAGCTTAGATCTTCGGACCTACGAGCAGTACTTC	CASSLDLRTYEQYF
NA	TRBD2	TRBV19	15	TRBJ2-1	TGTGCCAGCTCCTTGCGGGAGGGCCTTGTCAATGAGCAGTTCTTC	CASSLREGLVNEQFF